One T cell receptor beta chain is described in this entry. Its target antigen remains unknown. No base-level quality is on record; no much larger clone is a single base apart. The cohort consisted of more than 650 healthy bone marrow donors. Cohort members were all nominally healthy when sampled, although unrecorded immune exposures were likely present. The donor tested CMV seropositive, placing the donor among the 289 seropositive members of the cohort. A peripheral blood sample was provided by each donor, and peripheral blood mononuclear cells were used for TCR beta sequencing. The Qiagen DNeasy Blood Extraction Kit was used to extract genomic DNA from the blood cell samples. Libraries were constructed by the immunoSEQ multiplex PCR assay. A mixture of 60 forward primers for TCR Vbeta segments and 13 reverse primers for TCR Jbeta segments was used in the multiplex PCR. The CDR3 region of rearranged TCR beta genes was amplified from genomic DNA by a multiplex PCR assay. The Illumina HiSeq System was used to sequence the amplified TCR beta libraries as 87-base-pair reads. The authors' analysis ran thus. In a later analysis, tens of millions of unique TCR beta chains were counted across the roughly 670 repertoires, and approximately 9.9 million of these chains were shared by at least two donors. A nearest-neighbor algorithm error-corrected the raw reads and collapsed the reads into unique sequences, merging closely related sequences to remove PCR and sequencing errors. CDR3 sequences were aligned to IMGT reference sequences to assign V, D and J gene segments. For a sequence to be retained, a match of at least six nucleotides was required to both a V gene segment and a J gene segment. A rearrangement was called productive if the CDR3 had no stop codons and remained in frame with V and J, and every other rearrangement was called non-productive. CDR3 was defined by IMGT convention, running from the second conserved V-encoded cysteine to the conserved J-encoded phenylalanine. The earlier analysis of fewer than 750 of the donors excluded sequences that lacked an unambiguous match to a single V gene segment. In an earlier analysis of more than 500 of the donors, a V segment was called functional when productive rearrangements were above 56.7%, and segregating when the standard deviation between donors exceeded 5%. A statistical classification framework was built for diagnosing cytomegalovirus status from the catalog of TCR beta chain sequences. V and J gene assignment, in a later analysis, came from comparing TCR nucleotide sequences with IMGT/GENE-DB human TR gene sequences. Using the TCRdist pipeline, a later analysis assigned CDR3 sequences along with most-parsimonious VDJ recombination scenarios. A later analysis defined each TCR beta chain by its CDR3 amino acid sequence plus V-gene family, and excluded reads lacking a unique V-gene family. As a way to deal with suspected cross-contamination and a sequencing artifact, a later analysis dropped under 600 nucleotide sequences that were highly shared and had low generation probability. For each public chain, a later analysis derived a clonal expansion index from normalized ranks of inferred template counts within each repertoire. In a later analysis, generation probabilities were computed using a VDJ recombination model fitted to out-of-frame rearrangements, and the results were checked against IGoR. In a later analysis, hypergeometric tests were used to score TCR-TCR, TCR-HLA and TCR-CMV co-occurrence, with a repertoire-size bias correction applied to TCR pairs. In a later analysis, false discovery rates were estimated by permuting HLA or CMV assignments 20 times. A later analysis grouped co-occurring TCRs with DBSCAN, adding TCRdist sequence similarity when clustering within HLA-allele-positive subsets. Repertoires with fewer than 30,000 or more than 120,000 public chains were left out of co-occurrence clustering, as were four to six repertoires with anomalous nucleotide sharing. This immuneACCESS table, as held by TCRdb, lists in-frame sequences with V and J called but not all clones. Of the missing ones, under half trace to an unresolved V gene in checked studies; the others have no known cause. D and trimming come from the DNA, and the V and J calls and clone size come from that table. Counted in this sample were 82,000 or so clones; roughly four fifths of them appeared once. The ten top clones hold over 5% of the sample.

Per the germline V gene, MDHEN is the CDR1 and SYDVKM is the CDR2. Including cysteine and phenylalanine, the CDR3 has 13 amino acids. Left in the record is the CDR3 DNA by itself, 39 bases read in frame from the first base. Trimmed from V: 7 bases; trimmed from J: 5 bases; junction bases lacking a gene match: 6. This entry comes from a study of cytomegalovirus exposure and HLA in healthy donors (dated by TCRdb to the late 2010s). General notes on the study: In an earlier analysis of fewer than 750 of the donors, 276 Gb of sequence data and 90 million to 120 million unique TCR beta sequences from about 190 million T cells were reported. An early release that covered about 600 HLA-typed donors contained approximately 300 gigabases of sequencing data and 75 million to 100 million unique TCR sequences. Among the roughly 430 genotyped donors, around 81% belonged to the genetic ancestry cluster associated with self-reported Caucasian donors. The aim of the study was to test whether cataloging public T cell receptors could identify signatures of past pathogen exposure. Using immunosequencing, the study profiled T cell repertoires from some 670 subjects and related those repertoires to cytomegalovirus serostatus. A separate validation cohort of roughly 130 different subjects was used in addition to the approximately 700-subject first cohort. High-throughput TCR immunosequencing, statistical association of individual TCRs with disease status, and machine learning were combined to predict cytomegalovirus infection status. In a later analysis, previously published TCR beta repertoires from 666 donors were re-analyzed and high-resolution HLA genotyping was added so that TCR occurrence patterns could be studied. In the later analysis, no new phenotypic data were used to find candidate immune exposures; instead, reliance was placed on TCR beta sequences and their occurrence across donors. An earlier analysis of nearly 600 of the donors applied high-throughput TCR beta sequencing to assess whether each TCR beta V gene segment acted as functional or pseudogenic. Donor age, sex, ethnicity and CMV serostatus were compiled alongside the repertoire data. A later genetic analysis took genome-wide SNP genotypes for about 65% of the roughly 670 donors and used that subset as a discovery cohort. All discovery cohort repertoires had been generated on a single sequencing platform. Class I and class II HLA loci were covered by the typing at four-digit resolution. Typing coverage varied by locus: about 620-630 donors for A, B, C, DRB1 and DQB1; more than 500 for DQA1; about 570 for DPA1; 450 to 480 for DPB1. Four to six DR-DQ haplotypes were handled as single units for association and clustering because linkage in the cohort was strong. Across around 400 genotyped donors of the cohort, an average of about 200,000 unique TCR beta nucleotide sequences per donor were sequenced, and around 19% of those sequences were non-productive. The research as a whole found: In both the original and validation cohorts, the classifier was reported to diagnose cytomegalovirus status with high specificity and sensitivity. Some IMGT-functional V segments, including TRBV6-2 and TRBV6-3, could not be told apart with the 87-base-pair reads, so those segments were excluded. In a later analysis, HLA-associated TCR beta chains were found to be more clonally expanded and to have lower generation probabilities than equally common non-associated chains. In vitro tests confirmed that three of the cytomegalovirus-associated TCR beta chains recognize cytomegalovirus antigens. Broadly in line with IMGT annotations, most TCR beta V segments showed up in productive rearrangements about 87% or about 30% of the time in an earlier analysis of some 590 of the donors. A total of 150 or so TCR beta chains were listed by the study as associated with cytomegalovirus. When HLA alleles, especially DR and DQ, strongly co-occurred, attributing TCR associations to individual alleles was difficult. In a later analysis, around 17,000 TCR beta sequences were associated with specific HLA alleles at a false discovery rate of 0.05. Presence/absence analyses assumed roughly uniform sequencing depth across donors, an assumption that may not hold. A cluster of highly shared sequence variants was judged likely to be a technical artifact of the sequencing pipeline. According to a later analysis, most CMV-associated TCR beta chains appeared to be HLA-restricted, and the HLA associations seemed to be driven largely by CMV exposure. A further reported finding was that TCR beta sequences accurately predicted the HLA-A and HLA-B alleles for most subjects in the first cohort. V-gene and J-gene trimming of TCR beta chains was associated with a missense DCLRE1C variant in a later genetic analysis, and the association was replicated in an independent cohort. In a later analysis, the rate of TCR association differed among HLA loci, with DRB1 alleles having the most associated TCRs and HLA-C alleles having the fewest. Because HLA typing was unavailable for some donors at each locus, only the typed subset was used in association tests. Only TCR beta chains were sequenced in this cohort, and the absence of alpha or paired-chain data limited detectable features. Linkage disequilibrium might explain the correlated functional status among segregating V segments, but an unknown experimental factor could not be ruled out. It was suggested by the authors that the approach could potentially be generalized to other disease states and immunological phenotypes. The earlier analysis of 587 of the donors excluded roughly 17 rarely observed V segments, including chromosome 9 orphons, because counts were too low. Compared with the roughly 700-donor mean, donors in an Asian-associated ancestry cluster had fewer N-insertions in productive TCRs, according to a later genetic analysis. In a later analysis, several top co-occurrence clusters were reported to appear linked to parvovirus B19, influenza, CMV and Epstein-Barr virus. CMV serostatus was the only immune exposure information available for the cohort. Most TCR sequences were seen in very few donors, while some public TCRs were found in many individuals.

Sequenced material: PBMCs. Here the chain combines TRBV28 and TRBJ1-1; 8 bases in the junction line up with TRBD1. The clonotype originates from a woman in her forties or fifties in good health and CMV-seropositive. CDR3 reads: CASNNRGRTEAFF. The nucleotide sequence is given as TGTGCCAGCAACAACAGGGGGAGGACTGAAGCTTTCTTT.